The next 7 T cell receptor beta chains were all read from a single sample in a study of T-cell reconstitution after alpha-beta-depleted transplantation in children (dated by TCRdb to about 2016). Library prep was done by PCR. The sample was run on an Illumina HiSeq 2500. TCR libraries were prepared with molecular barcoding, using unique molecular identifiers to normalize TCRbeta repertoire quantification. Using fastp at Q25 and MiXCR, TCRdb reprocessed the public reads and kept productive beta chains. Duplicate CDR3 protein sequences are folded into a single record with the most common DNA and genes. The sample table shows hundreds of thousands of distinct CDR3 sequences, and 15% to 20% are seen once. Approximately 1% of the sample is in the top ten clones. The source material was PBMCs from the stem cell graft donor, sampled from the stem cell graft. The receptors were sampled from a human donor who donated a stem cell graft to a child with acute myeloid leukemia.

This sequence joins TRBV28 and TRBJ1-6, with unresolved D. The ends were cut back, 7 bases at V and 10 bases at J, with 14 bases in the middle. CDR3 size: 13 residues. Germline V gives CDR1 MDHEN, CDR2 SYDVKM. CDR3 sequence (DNA): TGTGCCAGCAAGGGCCGGGTAGGCTCACCCCTCCACTTT. Protein product: CASKGRVGSPLHF.

Written as DNA, the CDR3 is TGCTGTGGGGGCCAGGGTCAGGGCATCTCCTACGAGCAGTACTTC. Protein product: CCGGQGQGISYEQYF. This rearrangement joins TRBV20-1 to TRBJ2-7, with D maybe TRBD1 (6 bases). The CDR3 sequence is 15 residues long. CDR1 and CDR2 (germline): DFQATT, SNEGSKA (reference sequence).

This clonotype was observed a few times. The CDR3 DNA follows: TGTGCCAGCAGTTTCTCGGACAGGGACGGTCAGCCCCAGCATTTT. It codes for CASSFSDRDGQPQHF. J is TRBJ1-5 and V is TRBV12-3 or TRBV12-4; TRBD1 agrees at 8 bases. The CDR3 has 15 residues. The V gene end was trimmed by 3 bases and the J gene end by 6 bases; junction bases not matched to a gene: 7.

Of note for this clonotype: A much larger clonotype is one base distant, so this may be a read error. The rearrangement uses TRBV5-5 and TRBJ1-6; TRBD1 matches at 8 bases. Germline CDR1 reads SGHKS; CDR2 reads YYEKEE (reference sequence). CDR3 length: 14 amino acids. The CDR3 DNA follows: TGTCCCAGCAGCTTGGGACAGGACGGTTCACCCCTCCACTTT. It translates to CPSSLGQDGSPLHF.

This clonotype was observed at least ten times. The junction does not match germline at one end; this may be a read error. V usage is TRBV20-1 and J usage is TRBJ2-7; D perhaps matches TRBD2 (5 bases). The CDR3 is made up of 14 amino acids. The V gene's germline CDR1 is DFQATT and CDR2 SNEGSKA (reference sequence). CDR3 sequence: CSARGSTSSYEQYF. CDR3 in DNA: TGCAGTGCCAGAGGCTCTACTAGCTCCTACGAGCAGTACTTC.

Notes on this clonotype: A much larger clone is a single base away; this may be a read error. V gene TRBV20-1 combines with J gene TRBJ2-5; perhaps D is TRBD1 or TRBD2 (5 bases each). The CDR3 spans 13 residues. Germline-derived CDR1 and CDR2 are DFQATT and SNEGSKA (reference sequence). V lost 4 bases, J lost 3 bases, and 12 bases lay in between. CDR3 bases: TGCAGTGCTACAAGGGGAGCGGAAGAGACCCAGTACTTC. Amino acids: CSATRGAEETQYF.

This clonotype was seen a handful of times. The chain uses TRBV15 and TRBJ2-7; D remains ambiguous. Between the trimmed V and J ends, which lost 11 bases and 2 bases, there was a span of 19 bases. Germline V gene lookup returns CDR1 LNHNV and CDR2 YYDKDF (reference sequence). This CDR3 has 14 residues. In nucleotides, the CDR3 is TGTGCCTCCCCTACATCAGGCTGCCCCTACGAGCAGTACTTC. Its translation is CASPTSGCPYEQYF.